Listed here are 12 T cell receptor beta chains from one sample, sequenced in a study of blood T cell repertoires in COVID-19. The protocol was immunoSEQ multiplex PCR, while the TCRdb copy is restricted to in-frame clones and leaves out a portion. The table shows about 370,000 clones, with 80% to 90% occurring only once. Source material: PBMCs or T cells enriched from blood (not recorded which). The receptors come from a man in his late teens or twenties who had recovered from COVID-19.

V and J are TRBV5-4 and TRBJ2-2, with D unclear. Germline V gene data show CDR1 as SGHNT and CDR2 as YYREEE (reference sequence). Trimming pared 2 bases from V and 6 bases from J, leaving 8 bases between. The CDR3 consists of 13 residues. CDR3 nucleotides: TGTGCCAGCAGCTTTGGAGCCCCCGGGGAGCTGTTTTTT. The encoded protein is CASSFGAPGELFF. The variable domain in full, with the rest retrieved from reference TRBV5-4 and TRBJ2-2, is ETGVTQSPTHLIKTRGQQVTLRCSSQSGHNTVSWYQQALGQGPQFIFQYYREEENGRGNFPPRFSGLQFPNYSSELNVNALELDDSALYLCASSFGAPGELFFGEGSRLTVL.

The V call is TRBV6-5, the J call TRBJ1-2, with 7 bases lining up with TRBD1. The CDR3 loop spans 13 amino acids. Losses at the gene ends were 5 bases for V and 8 bases for J; bases not matched to a gene: 8. The germline gives CDR1 MNHEY, CDR2 SVGAGI. The CDR3 reads CASSPGQRLGYTF. Here the CDR3 DNA reads TGTGCCAGCAGTCCGGGACAGCGGTTGGGCTACACCTTC.

The chain links TRBV7-2 to TRBJ2-1; 7 bases are a match to TRBD1. Germline CDR1 reads SGHTA; CDR2 reads FQGNSA. J lost 6 bases, V lost 5 bases, and 4 bases had no gene match. The CDR3 extends over 13 amino acids. The CDR3 DNA follows: TGTGCCAGCAGCCTCGACAGGGTCAATGAGCAGTTCTTC. This gives the protein CASSLDRVNEQFF.

This chain links TRBV27 with TRBJ1-2; D may be TRBD1 (6 bases). Germline V gene data show CDR1 as MNHEY and CDR2 as SMNVEV (reference sequence). The CDR3 is 12 amino acids. V lost 5 bases to trimming and J lost 5 bases, with 9 bases between them. The CDR3 nucleotides are TGTGCCAGCAGTCCACAGGGATATGGCTACACCTTC. Residues: CASSPQGYGYTF.

A single count supports this clone. The V and J genes are TRBV27 and TRBJ1-4; 8 bases map to TRBD1. Unmatched junction bases numbered 11, after V lost 3 bases and J lost 8 bases. The CDR3 length is 16 residues. Germline V lookup: CDR1 MNHEY, CDR2 SMNVEV (reference sequence). CDR3 DNA: TGTGCCAGCAGTTTGCGACAGACAGGGGTTGGGGAAAAACTGTTTTTT. Translated: CASSLRQTGVGEKLFF.

The chain has TRBV5-4 and TRBJ1-6, with 9 positions matching TRBD1. The CDR3 has 16 residues. V lost 4 bases to trimming and J lost 8 bases; unmatched junction nucleotides: 10. Germline CDR1 reads SGHNT; CDR2 reads YYREEE (reference sequence). The DNA for the CDR3 is TGTGCCAGCAGCCCCCCTGGGACAGGGAGGGATTCACCCCTCCACTTT. Protein sequence: CASSPPGTGRDSPLHF.

This chain connects TRBV6-2 or TRBV6-3 to TRBJ2-5; tentative D call: TRBD1 (5 bases). The germline gives CDR1 MNHEY, CDR2 SVGEGT. The CDR3 length is 16 residues. The ends were cut back, 1 base at V and 2 bases at J, with 14 bases in the middle. The CDR3 region is CASSYFLGAEQETQYF. In DNA, the CDR3 is TGTGCCAGCAGTTACTTTTTAGGGGCGGAACAAGAGACCCAGTACTTC.

The V gene is TRBV4-3, the J gene TRBJ2-7, with 11 bases that match TRBD2. J was trimmed by 3 bases and V by 4 bases; bases with no gene match: 2. Germline V gene sequence: CDR1 LGHNA, CDR2 YSLEER. This CDR3 contains 14 residues. This chain's CDR3 is CASSLGLAGYEQYF. Written as DNA, the CDR3 is TGCGCCAGCAGCCTAGGACTAGCGGGCTACGAGCAGTACTTC.

The chain combines TRBV30 with TRBJ1-5; D gene ambiguous. V lost 8 bases to trimming and J lost 4 bases, with 15 bases between them. CDR1 is GTSNPN, CDR2 SVGIG, per germline (reference sequence). This CDR3 has 13 amino acids. The CDR3 here is CARLATKNQPQHF. CDR3 DNA sequence: TGTGCCCGACTCGCCACAAAGAATCAGCCCCAGCATTTT.

CDR3 DNA sequence: TGTGCCAGCAGTTTGACTAGCGGGGGCTACGAGCAGTACTTC. Translating gives CASSLTSGGYEQYF. The genes are TRBV6-5 and TRBJ2-7; 12 bases align to TRBD2. CDR1 and CDR2 (germline): MNHEY, SVGAGI. The CDR3 has 14 residues. With V trimmed by 4 bases and J by 3 bases, 1 base remained unmatched.

CDR3 in amino acids: CASSLEHATNEKLFF. The CDR3 DNA reads TGTGCCAGCAGTTTAGAACATGCAACTAATGAAAAACTGTTTTTT. V gene TRBV28 combines with J gene TRBJ1-4; D not certain. Trimming stripped 2 bases from V and 0 bases from J, with 7 bases between. The CDR3 runs to 15 residues. Germline CDR1 and CDR2: MDHEN and SYDVKM.

This chain connects TRBV29-1 to TRBJ1-2; no firm D call. Trimming left V 1 base short and J 2 bases short, with 5 bases between. The germline CDR1 and CDR2 sequences are SQVTM and ANQGSEA. There are 12 residues in the CDR3. CDR3 amino acids: CSVEGENYGYTF. In DNA form, the CDR3 reads TGCAGCGTTGAAGGAGAGAACTATGGCTACACCTTC.